A single sample gave rise to the 10 T cell receptor beta chains below, sequenced in a study of OX40 agonist ivuxolimab in advanced cancers. Using immunoSEQ multiplex PCR, the repertoire was profiled, and TCRdb retains in-frame clones only, with some absent. The table includes roughly 93,000 clones, approximately 80% detected once. The specimen comprised CD4+ or CD8+ T cells sorted from blood, sampled in a trial of the OX40 agonist ivuxolimab. The receptors derive from an adult with an advanced solid tumor such as melanoma, head and neck, liver or kidney cancer.

This clone appeared many times. Here the CDR3 DNA reads TGTGCCAGCAGCGGGCGGGACTACGAGCAGTACTTC. Protein: CASSGRDYEQYF. The J gene is TRBJ2-7, the V gene TRBV7-9; the D gene is possibly TRBD2 (6 bases). The CDR3 is made up of 12 amino acids. V was clipped by 5 bases and J by 3 bases, with 8 bases between them. The germline CDR1 and CDR2 sequences are SEHNR and FQNEAQ (reference sequence).

This chain uses TRBV30 with TRBJ1-1; no clear D. This CDR3 region has 11 residues. Germline V CDR1 and CDR2: GTSNPN, SVGIG (reference sequence). The V end lost 3 bases, the J end lost 0 bases, and 2 bases lay between the germline ends. The CDR3 DNA reads as TGTGCCTGGAGGATGAACACTGAAGCTTTCTTT. This sequence encodes CAWRMNTEAFF.

The rearrangement uses TRBV6-6 and TRBJ1-5, with D perhaps TRBD1 (5 bases). Germline loops: CDR1 MNHNY, CDR2 SVGAGI (reference sequence). The V end was cut by 5 bases, the J end by 2 bases, with 13 bases between. This CDR3 contains 15 residues. As DNA, the CDR3 is TGTGCCAGCAGTGTAGGGGTTATCGGCAATCAGCCCCAGCATTTT. This sequence encodes CASSVGVIGNQPQHF.

CDR3 region: CSVKQGLNTDTQYF. The CDR3 region has the DNA TGCAGCGTTAAACAGGGGTTAAACACAGATACGCAGTATTTT. The chain uses TRBV29-1 and TRBJ2-3; 7 nucleotides agree with TRBD1. Germline lookup yields CDR1 SQVTM and CDR2 ANQGSEA. The CDR3 totals 14 residues. J was trimmed by 2 bases and V by 5 bases; bases with no gene match: 7.

The gene calls are TRBV27 and TRBJ1-2; 7 bases line up with TRBD1. Germline CDR1 MNHEY, CDR2 SMNVEV (reference sequence). The ends lost 2 bases at V and 7 bases at J; junction bases unmatched: 13. CDR3 length: 16 residues. In nucleotides, the CDR3 is TGTGCCAGCAGTTTAAGGTCGAAAGGGGGCTTGGGTGGCTACACCTTC. This codes for CASSLRSKGGLGGYTF.

This chain uses TRBV2 with TRBJ1-1; 9 positions match TRBD1. CDR1 SNHLY and CDR2 FYNNEI come from the germline V gene. This CDR3 is built from 11 residues. V was pared by 6 bases and J by 7 bases, with 0 bases of the junction left unmatched. The CDR3 nucleotides are TGTGCCAGCAGGGACAGGGGTGAAGCTTTCTTT. Protein sequence: CASRDRGEAFF.

The rearrangement uses TRBV5-4 and TRBJ1-1, with unresolved D. The CDR3 length is 13 residues. Trimming removed 4 bases at V and 4 bases at J, with 11 bases between. Germline CDR1 SGHNT, CDR2 YYREEE (reference sequence). CDR3 region: CASSPRGSTEAFF. The DNA of the CDR3 is TGTGCCAGCAGCCCCCGGGGTAGCACTGAAGCTTTCTTT.

V usage is TRBV27 and J usage is TRBJ2-7; TRBD1 matches 7 bases. Germline V gene sequence: CDR1 MNHEY, CDR2 SMNVEV (reference sequence). The V segment lost 2 bases and the J segment 0 bases; nucleotides outside the gene matches: 7. The length of the CDR3 is 16 residues. CDR3 in amino acids: CASSLDRATLSYEQYF. The CDR3 region has the DNA TGTGCCAGCAGTTTAGACAGGGCGACCCTCTCCTACGAGCAGTACTTC.

This clone showed up just once. The chain links TRBV27 to TRBJ2-3; D assignment may be TRBD1 or TRBD2 (5 bases each). The length of the CDR3 is 12 residues. The germline V and J ends were trimmed by 8 bases and 6 bases, with 12 bases remaining between them. CDR1 and CDR2 (germline): MNHEY, SMNVEV (reference sequence). CDR3 region: CASFGGADTQYF. The DNA for the CDR3 is TGTGCCAGCTTTGGGGGTGCGGATACGCAGTATTTT.

The genes are TRBV12-5 and TRBJ1-2, with D unclear. Trimming removed 5 bases from V and 8 bases from J, with 24 bases in between. The V gene's germline CDR1 is LGHNT and CDR2 FRNRAP. This CDR3 has 16 residues. The CDR3 nucleotides read TGTGCTAGTGGTCCAAACCTCGATGTATCCCCGACGGGCTACACCTTC. It specifies CASGPNLDVSPTGYTF.